A selection of T cell receptor beta chains follows, all from one sample in a study of blood T cell repertoires in COVID-19. Data came from immunoSEQ multiplex PCR; TCRdb stores just in-frame clones and leaves some out. The table shows approximately 240,000 clones, with around 90% occurring only once. Source material: peripheral blood. Receptor source: a man between 25 and 39 years old with COVID-19, enrolled during active disease. Each CDR3 is given with its conserved first and last residue. The D gene is left open where the match is weak. Size tells how often a clone was seen (once, few, many) or the class of an expanded clone, and some rows leave it out.

v_gene: TRBV6-1; abundance: -; d_gene: -; j_gene: TRBJ1-3; CDR3nt: TGTGCCAGCAGTGAAAATCGGAACACCATATATTTT; CDR3aa: CASSENRNTIYF
v_gene: TRBV27; abundance: -; d_gene: -; j_gene: TRBJ2-2; CDR3nt: TGTGCCAGCACCATCATCGTCGGTGCAATCACCGGGGAGCTGTTTTTT; CDR3aa: CASTIIVGAITGELFF
v_gene: TRBV30; abundance: -; d_gene: -; j_gene: TRBJ2-7; CDR3nt: TGTGCCTGGAGTGTACAGGCGGATTCCTACGAGCAGTACTTC; CDR3aa: CAWSVQADSYEQYF
v_gene: TRBV12-3/TRBV12-4; abundance: once; d_gene: TRBD1; j_gene: TRBJ1-2; CDR3nt: TGTGCCAGCAGTAAAGGGGGCGGCTACACCTTC; CDR3aa: CASSKGGGYTF
v_gene: TRBV4-1; abundance: -; d_gene: TRBD1; j_gene: TRBJ1-5; CDR3nt: TGCGCCAGCAGTCACGGACAGGCTCGGGGGTATCAGCCCCAGCATTTT; CDR3aa: CASSHGQARGYQPQHF
v_gene: TRBV5-5; abundance: few; d_gene: -; j_gene: TRBJ2-1; CDR3nt: TGTGCCAGCAGCTTCCAGGGGCGTAACAATGAGCAGTTCTTC; CDR3aa: CASSFQGRNNEQFF
v_gene: TRBV7-6; abundance: -; d_gene: -; j_gene: TRBJ1-1; CDR3nt: TGTGCCAGCAGCACATCCATCGGAGGCACTGAAGCTTTCTTT; CDR3aa: CASSTSIGGTEAFF
v_gene: TRBV2; abundance: few; d_gene: -; j_gene: TRBJ1-3; CDR3nt: TGTGCCAGCAGTGAAGAGAGTGTCTCTGGAAACACCATATATTTT; CDR3aa: CASSEESVSGNTIYF
v_gene: TRBV30; abundance: -; d_gene: TRBD1; j_gene: TRBJ1-5; CDR3nt: TGTGCCTGGATACAGGGGATGAATCAGCCCCAGCATTTT; CDR3aa: CAWIQGMNQPQHF
v_gene: TRBV6-5; abundance: -; d_gene: -; j_gene: TRBJ1-2; CDR3nt: TGTGCCAGCAGTTACTCGGAGGGAGCGGGGTTTGGCTACACCTTC; CDR3aa: CASSYSEGAGFGYTF
v_gene: TRBV11-2; abundance: -; d_gene: -; j_gene: TRBJ2-3; CDR3nt: TGTGCCAGCAGCTTAGAGGCCGGGTACACAGATACGCAGTATTTT; CDR3aa: CASSLEAGYTDTQYF
v_gene: TRBV5-6; abundance: -; d_gene: -; j_gene: TRBJ1-2; CDR3nt: TGTGCCAGCAGCGCAGGGTCTGGAGGCTACACCTTC; CDR3aa: CASSAGSGGYTF
v_gene: TRBV7-9; abundance: -; d_gene: -; j_gene: TRBJ2-7; CDR3nt: TGTGCCAGCAGCCCGATACATAAATCCCTCTACGAGCAGTACTTC; CDR3aa: CASSPIHKSLYEQYF
v_gene: TRBV10-3; abundance: once; d_gene: TRBD1; j_gene: TRBJ1-2; CDR3nt: TGTGCCATCAGAGACAGGGGTTCATCTAACTATGGCTACACCTTC; CDR3aa: CAIRDRGSSNYGYTF
v_gene: TRBV2; abundance: -; d_gene: -; j_gene: TRBJ1-1; CDR3nt: TGTGCCAGCAGTGAACAGGGGTGGGGAAACACTGAAGCTTTCTTT; CDR3aa: CASSEQGWGNTEAFF
v_gene: TRBV25-1; abundance: few; d_gene: -; j_gene: TRBJ1-2; CDR3nt: TGTGCCAGCAGTGAACCCCAGGGGATCTATGGCTACACCTTC; CDR3aa: CASSEPQGIYGYTF
v_gene: TRBV19; abundance: -; d_gene: -; j_gene: TRBJ2-2; CDR3nt: TGTGCCAGTAGTATGGCTGGGGAGCTGTTTTTT; CDR3aa: CASSMAGELFF
v_gene: TRBV6-6; abundance: -; d_gene: -; j_gene: TRBJ1-2; CDR3nt: TGTGCCAGCAGTTACCCAGGGGCCCTTGATGGCTACACCTTC; CDR3aa: CASSYPGALDGYTF
v_gene: TRBV10-3; abundance: -; d_gene: TRBD1; j_gene: TRBJ2-7; CDR3nt: TGTGCCATCAGGAGGGACAGTTCCTACGAGCAGTACTTC; CDR3aa: CAIRRDSSYEQYF
v_gene: TRBV3-1/TRBV3-2; abundance: -; d_gene: -; j_gene: TRBJ1-1; CDR3nt: TGTGCCAGCAGCCACGGACAGAACACTGAAGCTTTCTTT; CDR3aa: CASSHGQNTEAFF
v_gene: TRBV5-1; abundance: -; d_gene: -; j_gene: TRBJ1-1; CDR3nt: TGCGCCAGCAGCCCGGGGTCCCTGAACACTGAAGCTTTCTTT; CDR3aa: CASSPGSLNTEAFF
v_gene: TRBV5-6; abundance: -; d_gene: -; j_gene: TRBJ1-1; CDR3nt: TGTGCCAGCAGCTTGTTCGGGGTTGAAGCTTTCTTT; CDR3aa: CASSLFGVEAFF
v_gene: TRBV6-1; abundance: -; d_gene: -; j_gene: TRBJ1-5; CDR3nt: TGTGCCAGCAGTGAAGGGACAGCCTTCAATCAGCCCCAGCATTTT; CDR3aa: CASSEGTAFNQPQHF
v_gene: TRBV2; abundance: -; d_gene: -; j_gene: TRBJ2-7; CDR3nt: TGTGCCAGCAGTGAAGGGGCTTACGAGCAGTACTTC; CDR3aa: CASSEGAYEQYF
v_gene: TRBV2; abundance: -; d_gene: -; j_gene: TRBJ2-5; CDR3nt: TGTGCCAGCAGTGGACAGCCCTATACTCAAGAGACCCAGTACTTC; CDR3aa: CASSGQPYTQETQYF
v_gene: TRBV10-3; abundance: -; d_gene: -; j_gene: TRBJ1-2; CDR3nt: TGTGCCATCAGTGAGTCTACGGCCCAGGATGGCTACACCTTC; CDR3aa: CAISESTAQDGYTF
v_gene: TRBV2; abundance: -; d_gene: TRBD2; j_gene: TRBJ2-7; CDR3nt: TGTGCCAGCGCCCCGGGGGGGGGCGAGGACGAGCAGTACTTC; CDR3aa: CASAPGGGEDEQYF
v_gene: TRBV27; abundance: -; d_gene: -; j_gene: TRBJ2-1; CDR3nt: TGTGCCAGCAGTTTTGGGAGAGCCTACAATGAGCAGTTCTTC; CDR3aa: CASSFGRAYNEQFF
v_gene: TRBV7-9; abundance: -; d_gene: -; j_gene: TRBJ1-1; CDR3nt: TGTGCCAGCAGCTTAGGGGAGGACGCAATGAACACTGAAGCTTTCTTT; CDR3aa: CASSLGEDAMNTEAFF
v_gene: TRBV10-1; abundance: -; d_gene: TRBD2; j_gene: TRBJ2-1; CDR3nt: TGCGCCAGCAGTGAGGGTAGCGGGGGGGCAAATGAGCAGTTCTTC; CDR3aa: CASSEGSGGANEQFF
v_gene: TRBV6-2/TRBV6-3; abundance: -; d_gene: -; j_gene: TRBJ1-1; CDR3nt: TGTGCCAGCAGTTACGTCCAGGGAGGGGAAGCTTTCTTT; CDR3aa: CASSYVQGGEAFF
v_gene: TRBV7-3; abundance: once; d_gene: -; j_gene: TRBJ2-3; CDR3nt: TGTGCCAGCAGCGTATACAGGGAAGATACGCAGTATTTT; CDR3aa: CASSVYREDTQYF
v_gene: TRBV4-1; abundance: once; d_gene: -; j_gene: TRBJ2-7; CDR3nt: TGCGCCAGAAAACCCCCCCCAAGGGGTCCCTACGAGCAGTACTTC; CDR3aa: CARKPPPRGPYEQYF